This TCR beta chain was identified in a study of blood T cell repertoires in COVID-19. Repertoires were generated with immunoSEQ multiplex PCR, while TCRdb's copy carries only in-frame clones and drops some. The sample shows under 300,000 clones, 75% to 85% of them seen only once. The CDR3 is 14 amino acids. Trimming took 3 bases from V and 0 from J, leaving 7 bases between them. Germline V gives CDR1 SGDLS, CDR2 YYNGEE. The receptor was isolated from a middle-aged man who had recovered from COVID-19. The sample was peripheral blood. V is TRBV9 and J is TRBJ2-1, with unresolved D. CDR3 bases: TGTGCCAGCAGCGAAGTTAGCTCCTACAATGAGCAGTTCTTC. Its translation: CASSEVSSYNEQFF.